This T cell receptor (beta chain) was observed in a study of post-analysis software for immune sequencing data. Turning to the study itself: Included among the disease courses, which were recorded for the cohort, were relapsing-remitting, secondary progressive and progressive-relapsing multiple sclerosis.

Germline V CDR1 and CDR2: MNHNY, SVGAGI (reference sequence). J lost 7 bases, V lost 10 bases, and 12 bases had no gene match. CDR3 size: 13 residues. Findings and caveats of the study: Elevated frequency relative to controls characterized four or five TRBV segments in patients, TRBV5-6, TRBV5-1 and TRBV20-1 among them.

Libraries were made from TCR beta cDNA, and they carried unique molecular identifiers. A single record per CDR3 protein comes from TCRdb applying MiXCR to the PCR reads. In the table there are about 760,000 distinct CDR3 sequences, just under 30% of which are singletons. With regard to this clonotype: Its antigen is not identified.

The V and J genes are TRBV6-6 and TRBJ2-7; 8 nucleotides align to TRBD2. This TCR was sampled from a girl aged 5 to 17 with multiple sclerosis. The material sequenced was blood. This chain's CDR3 is CATKSGSSREQYF. The CDR3 DNA sequence: TGTGCCACCAAGAGCGGGAGCTCGCGGGAGCAGTACTTC.